The 8 T cell receptor beta chains listed next were all sequenced from one sample in a study of blood T cells in healthy people across ages. The second PCR ran roughly 7 to 12 cycles with a sample-barcoded 5' primer and J-beta primers. From the 5' RACE reads, TCRdb called clonotypes with MiXCR, one entry per CDR3 protein. The data contain roughly 730,000 distinct CDR3 sequences, more than 50% of them singletons. Sequenced sample: blood. These receptors were collected from a man aged 40-50 years in good health.

The chain joins TRBV20-1 to TRBJ2-4; 7 nucleotides line up with TRBD2. Germline CDR1 reads DFQATT; CDR2 reads SNEGSKA (reference sequence). The CDR3 runs to 14 residues. With 1 base clipped from V and 3 bases from J, the junction kept 3 bases outside the gene matches. DNA for the CDR3: TGCAGTGCTAGAGGAAGGGAGGGCAAAAACATTCAGTACTTC. Protein: CSARGREGKNIQYF.

This clonotype occurred a few times. The chain links TRBV28 to TRBJ2-3; D possibly corresponds to TRBD2 (7 bases). Germline CDR1 is MDHEN and CDR2 is SYDVKM. The CDR3 extends over 12 amino acids. V lost 7 bases and J 5 bases, leaving 10 bases between the germline ends. The DNA of the CDR3 is TGTGCCAGCAAAAGGGGGGGAGATACGCAGTATTTT. The encoded protein is CASKRGGDTQYF.

As concerns this clonotype: At one end the junction does not follow the germline gene, possibly because of a read error. V usage is TRBV11-3 and J usage is TRBJ1-6, with D possibly TRBD1 on 5 matching bases. CDR1 and CDR2 from the germline V gene are SGHNT and YENEEA. The CDR3 has 16 residues. Here the CDR3 DNA reads TGTGCCGGCAGCCCCCGCACAGGACGAAATAATTCACCCCTCCACTTT. This codes for CAGSPRTGRNNSPLHF.

The V gene is TRBV11-2, the J gene TRBJ2-3, with D perhaps TRBD1 (6 bases). The length of the CDR3 is 13 residues. The germline V and J ends were trimmed by 8 bases and 0 bases, with 9 bases remaining between them. Germline V gene sequence: CDR1 SGHAT, CDR2 FQNNGV. The CDR3 DNA reads as TGTGCCAGCTCCACAGGGAGCACAGATACGCAGTATTTT. The encoded protein is CASSTGSTDTQYF.

The V and J genes are TRBV2 and TRBJ2-7; D ambiguous. The J call is in doubt because the DNA end fits TRBJ2-5 better. CDR3 length equals 13 residues. Looked up from germline, CDR1 is SNHLY and CDR2 is FYNNEI. The CDR3: CASSRVRQETQYF. The CDR3 coding sequence is TGTGCCAGCAGCCGCGTTAGACAAGAGACCCAGTACTTC.

The genes are TRBV20-1 and TRBJ2-5; D possibly corresponds to TRBD1 (5 bases). The J call is uncertain, as TRBJ2-7 better fits the DNA end. Germline-derived CDR1 and CDR2 are DFQATT and SNEGSKA (reference sequence). CDR3 size: 14 residues. CDR3 region: CSARDRRVTLEQYF. The CDR3 bases are TGCAGTGCTAGAGATCGCAGGGTGACCCTCGAGCAGTACTTC.

This clonotype has more than one count but fewer than ten. V usage is TRBV3-1 and J usage is TRBJ1-4; possibly TRBD1 for D (5 bases). Germline values: CDR1 LGHDT, CDR2 YNNKEL (reference sequence). This CDR3 region has 13 residues. V lost 4 bases to trimming and J lost 8 bases, with 11 bases between them. Here the CDR3 DNA reads TGTGCCAGCAGCCTCCGGGGCGAAGAAAAACTGTTTTTT. Its protein product is CASSLRGEEKLFF.

This clonotype was observed a single time. The chain combines TRBV19 with TRBJ2-1; 15 bases are a match to TRBD2. The DNA end is more similar to TRBJ2-7, so the J call may be wrong. This CDR3 has 18 amino acids. CDR1 is LNHDA, CDR2 SQIVND, per germline (reference sequence). CDR3 nucleotides: TGTGCCAGTAGTATTGGACTAGCGGGAGGGCTTCCTCTCTACGAGCAGTACTTC. This codes for CASSIGLAGGLPLYEQYF.